This T cell receptor beta chain was observed in a study of molecular identifiers for immune sequencing clone quantification. General study results and limits: Spiked-in Jurkat TCR RNA corresponding to one cell was reported as detectable against 750,000 to 1,000,000 naive cells.

The trim removed 5 bases at V and 1 base at J, leaving 4 bases unmatched. Germline CDR1 reads PRHDT; CDR2 reads FYEKMQ (reference sequence). This CDR3 comprises 15 residues. Preparation of naive CD8 libraries involved roughly 19,000 to 1,100,000 sorted cells and 10%, 30% or 50% RNA. MiXCR, applied by TCRdb to the PCR reads, yields one record per CDR3 protein. This repertoire shows approximately 500,000 distinct CDR3 sequences, around a fifth found once; its top ten account for 0.65% to 0.95%. Concerning this clonotype: Its antigen remains unidentified.

The sequence was obtained from a human donor in good health. Some libraries in this study had Jurkat cell RNA spiked in. The genes are TRBV13 and TRBJ2-1; 8 bases are shared with TRBD2. Sequencing was done on a sample of naive CD8+ T cells from blood, with Jurkat cell RNA spiked in. The subset: FACS-sorted CD8+CD4-CCR7+CD45RA+ naive T cells. CDR3 loop: CASSTRGVSYNEQFF. In DNA form, the CDR3 reads TGTGCCAGCAGCACGCGGGGGGTGTCCTACAATGAGCAGTTCTTC.